Listed here is a single T cell receptor (beta chain). The authors ran a second PCR of about 6 to 11 cycles using a sample-barcoded 5' primer and a J-beta primer mix. TCRdb analysed the 5' RACE reads with MiXCR anew, one entry per CDR3 protein. The top ten clones hold around 2.1% of a sample with 1.5 million to 2 million distinct CDR3 sequences, around half of them seen once. This sample was taken from a study of blood T cells in healthy people across ages. CDR1 SGHTA and CDR2 FQGNSA come from the germline V gene. Trimming removed 2 bases from V and 7 bases from J, with 15 bases in between. The CDR3 totals 15 residues.

Source material: blood. This clonotype was obtained from a woman aged 40 to 50 in good health. The chain has TRBV7-2 and TRBJ2-1; D assignment may be TRBD1 or TRBD2 (6 bases each). CDR3 DNA: TGTGCCAGCAGCTTAAAGCCCCCGGGGGCAAATGAGCAGTTCTTC. Translated, it gives CASSLKPPGANEQFF. Complete variable domain (other parts from reference TRBV7-2 and TRBJ2-1): GAGVSQSPSNKVTEKGKDVELRCDPISGHTALYWYRQSLGQGLEFLIYFQGNSAPDKSGLPSDRFSAERTGGSVSTLTIQRTQQEDSAVYLCASSLKPPGANEQFFGPGTRLTVL.